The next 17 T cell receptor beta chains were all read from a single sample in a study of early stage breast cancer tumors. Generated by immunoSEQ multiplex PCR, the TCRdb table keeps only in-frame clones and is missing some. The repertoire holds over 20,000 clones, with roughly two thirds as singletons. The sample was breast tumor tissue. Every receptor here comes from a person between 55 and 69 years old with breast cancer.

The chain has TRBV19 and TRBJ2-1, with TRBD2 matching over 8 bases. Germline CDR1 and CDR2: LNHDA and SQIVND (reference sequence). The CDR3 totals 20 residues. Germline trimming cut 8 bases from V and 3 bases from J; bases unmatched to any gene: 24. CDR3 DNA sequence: TGTGCCAGTTCTTCCGAGGGGGTTAAGGTGGGCGGGAGGATCTACAATGAGCAGTTCTTC. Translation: CASSSEGVKVGGRIYNEQFF.

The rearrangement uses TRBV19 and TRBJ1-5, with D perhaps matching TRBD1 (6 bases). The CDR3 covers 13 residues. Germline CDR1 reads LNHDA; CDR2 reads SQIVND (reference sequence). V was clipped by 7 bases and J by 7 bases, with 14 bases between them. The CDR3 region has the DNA TGTGCCAGTACCCCCGGGGGGGCACAGCCCCAGCATTTT. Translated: CASTPGGAQPQHF. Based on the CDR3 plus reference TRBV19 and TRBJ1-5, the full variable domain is DGGITQSPKYLFRKEGQNVTLSCEQNLNHDAMYWYRQDPGQGLRLIYYSQIVNDFQKGDIAEGYSVSREKKESFPLTVTSAQKNPTAFYLCASTPGGAQPQHFGDGTRLSIL.

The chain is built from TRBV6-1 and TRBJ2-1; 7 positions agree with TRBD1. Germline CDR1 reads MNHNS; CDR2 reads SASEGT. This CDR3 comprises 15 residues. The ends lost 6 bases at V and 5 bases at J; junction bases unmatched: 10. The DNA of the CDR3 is TGTGCCAGCAGCTTAGGACAGGAGGTTGACAATGAGCAGTTCTTC. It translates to CASSLGQEVDNEQFF.

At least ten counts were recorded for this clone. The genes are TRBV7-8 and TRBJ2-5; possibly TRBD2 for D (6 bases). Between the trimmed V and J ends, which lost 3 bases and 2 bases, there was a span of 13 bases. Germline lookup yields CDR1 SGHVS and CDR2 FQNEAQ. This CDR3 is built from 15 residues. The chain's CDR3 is CASSFGLARQETQYF. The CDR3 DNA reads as TGTGCCAGCAGCTTTGGTCTAGCGAGACAAGAGACCCAGTACTTC.

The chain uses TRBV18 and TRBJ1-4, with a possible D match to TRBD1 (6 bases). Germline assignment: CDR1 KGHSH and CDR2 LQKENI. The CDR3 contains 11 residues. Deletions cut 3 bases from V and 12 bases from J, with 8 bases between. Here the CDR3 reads CASSPNRELFF. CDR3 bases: TGTGCCAGCTCACCTAACAGGGAACTGTTTTTT.

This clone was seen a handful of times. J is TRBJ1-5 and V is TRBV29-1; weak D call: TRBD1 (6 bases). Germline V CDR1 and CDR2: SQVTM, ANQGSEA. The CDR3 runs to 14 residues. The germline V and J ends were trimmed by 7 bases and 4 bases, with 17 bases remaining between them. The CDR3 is CSASGEGKNQPQHF. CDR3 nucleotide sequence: TGCAGCGCTTCAGGGGAGGGCAAAAATCAGCCCCAGCATTTT. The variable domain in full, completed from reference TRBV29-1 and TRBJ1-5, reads SAVISQKPSRDICQRGTSLTIQCQVDSQVTMMFWYRQQPGQSLTLIATANQGSEATYESGFVIDKFPISRPNLTFSTLTVSNMSPEDSSIYLCSASGEGKNQPQHFGDGTRLSIL.

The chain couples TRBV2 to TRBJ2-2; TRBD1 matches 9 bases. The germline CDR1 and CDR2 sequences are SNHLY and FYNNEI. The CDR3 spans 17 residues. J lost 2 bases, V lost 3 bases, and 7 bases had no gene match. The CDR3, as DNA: TGTGCCAGCAGTGAGCAGACGGGACAGGGAAACACCGGGGAGCTGTTTTTT. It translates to CASSEQTGQGNTGELFF.

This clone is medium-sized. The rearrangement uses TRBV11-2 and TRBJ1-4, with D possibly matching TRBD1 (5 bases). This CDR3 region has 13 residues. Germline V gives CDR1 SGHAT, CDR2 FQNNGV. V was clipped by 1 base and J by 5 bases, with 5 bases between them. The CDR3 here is CASSLAGNEKLFF. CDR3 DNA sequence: TGTGCCAGCAGCTTAGCAGGGAATGAAAAACTGTTTTTT.

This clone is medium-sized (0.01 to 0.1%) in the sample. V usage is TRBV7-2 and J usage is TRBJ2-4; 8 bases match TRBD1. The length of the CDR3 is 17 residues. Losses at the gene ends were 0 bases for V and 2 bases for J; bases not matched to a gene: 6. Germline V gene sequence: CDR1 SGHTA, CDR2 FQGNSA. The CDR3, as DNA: TGTGCCAGCAGCTTAGCCCAAGGACAGGGACCCAAAAACATTCAGTACTTC. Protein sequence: CASSLAQGQGPKNIQYF.

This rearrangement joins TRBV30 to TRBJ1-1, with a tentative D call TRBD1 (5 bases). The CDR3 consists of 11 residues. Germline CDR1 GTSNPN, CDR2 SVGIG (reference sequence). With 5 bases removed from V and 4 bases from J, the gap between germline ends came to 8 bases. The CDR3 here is CAWGGGTEAFF. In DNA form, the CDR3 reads TGTGCCTGGGGGGGAGGCACTGAAGCTTTCTTT.

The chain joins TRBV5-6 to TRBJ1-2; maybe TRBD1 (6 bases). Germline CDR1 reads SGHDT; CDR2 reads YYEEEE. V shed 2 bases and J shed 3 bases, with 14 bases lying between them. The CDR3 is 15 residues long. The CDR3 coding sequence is TGTGCCAGCAGCTTTTACCCCCCAGGGGACTATGGCTACACCTTC. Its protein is CASSFYPPGDYGYTF. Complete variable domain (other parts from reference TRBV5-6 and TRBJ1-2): DAGVTQSPTHLIKTRGQQVTLRCSPKSGHDTVSWYQQALGQGPQFIFQYYEEEERQRGNFPDRFSGHQFPNYSSELNVNALLLGDSALYLCASSFYPPGDYGYTFGSGTRLTVV.

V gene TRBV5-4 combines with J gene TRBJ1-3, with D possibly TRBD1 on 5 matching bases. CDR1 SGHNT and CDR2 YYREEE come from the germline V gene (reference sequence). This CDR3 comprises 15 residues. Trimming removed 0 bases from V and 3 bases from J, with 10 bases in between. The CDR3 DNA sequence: TGTGCCAGCAGCTTGGGCGGGGCTGGTGGAAACACCATATATTTT. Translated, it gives CASSLGGAGGNTIYF.

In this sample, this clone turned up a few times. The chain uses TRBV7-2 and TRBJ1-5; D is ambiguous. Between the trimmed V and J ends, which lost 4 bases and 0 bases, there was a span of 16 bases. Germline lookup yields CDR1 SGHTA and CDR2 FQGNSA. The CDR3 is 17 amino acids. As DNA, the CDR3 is TGTGCCAGCAGCTCGAATAGTCCGGGTAATAGCAATCAGCCCCAGCATTTT. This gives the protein CASSSNSPGNSNQPQHF.

The CDR3 sequence is CASSPGQGARIDQPQHF. The CDR3 region has the DNA TGTGCCAGCAGCCCGGGACAGGGGGCCAGGATTGATCAGCCCCAGCATTTT. This chain uses TRBV7-9 with TRBJ1-5; 12 bases fit TRBD1. This CDR3 has 17 amino acids. Germline CDR1 is SEHNR and CDR2 is FQNEAQ (reference sequence). The junction had 10 bases not matched to a gene; V was cut back by 5 bases and J by 5 bases.

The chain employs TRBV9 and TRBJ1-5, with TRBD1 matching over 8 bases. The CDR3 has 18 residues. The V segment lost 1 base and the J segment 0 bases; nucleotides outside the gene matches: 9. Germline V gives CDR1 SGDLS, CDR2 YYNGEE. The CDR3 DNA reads TGTGCCAGCAGCGTAAGGGTCAGGGGGCGAGCTAGCAATCAGCCCCAGCATTTT. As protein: CASSVRVRGRASNQPQHF.

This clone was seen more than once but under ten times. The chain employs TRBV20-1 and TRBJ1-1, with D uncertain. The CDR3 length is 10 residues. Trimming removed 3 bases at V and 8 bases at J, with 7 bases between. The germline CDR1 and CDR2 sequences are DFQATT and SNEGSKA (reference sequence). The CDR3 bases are TGCAGTGCTAGTAACTTAGAAGCTTTCTTT. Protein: CSASNLEAFF.

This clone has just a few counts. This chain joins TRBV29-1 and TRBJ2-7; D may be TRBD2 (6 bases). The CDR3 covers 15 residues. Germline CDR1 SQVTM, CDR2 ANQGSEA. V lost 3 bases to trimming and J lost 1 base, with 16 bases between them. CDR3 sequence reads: CSVEVTSSGSYEQYF. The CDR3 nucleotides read TGCAGCGTTGAGGTAACTAGCTCTGGGTCCTACGAGCAGTACTTC.